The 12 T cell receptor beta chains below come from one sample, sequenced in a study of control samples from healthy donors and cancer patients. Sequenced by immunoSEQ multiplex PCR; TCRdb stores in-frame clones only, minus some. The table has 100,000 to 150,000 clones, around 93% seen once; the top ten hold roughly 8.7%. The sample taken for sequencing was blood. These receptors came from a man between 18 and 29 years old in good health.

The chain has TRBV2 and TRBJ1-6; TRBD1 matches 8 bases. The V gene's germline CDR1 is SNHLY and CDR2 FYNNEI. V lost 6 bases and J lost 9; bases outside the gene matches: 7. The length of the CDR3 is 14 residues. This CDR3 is CASRAGGAGSPLHF. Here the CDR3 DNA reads TGTGCCAGCAGAGCAGGGGGCGCGGGTTCACCCCTCCACTTT.

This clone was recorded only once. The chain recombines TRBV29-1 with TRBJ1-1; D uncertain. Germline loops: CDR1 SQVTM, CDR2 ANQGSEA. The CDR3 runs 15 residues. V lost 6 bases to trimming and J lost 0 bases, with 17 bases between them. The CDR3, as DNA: TGCAGCGTCCTCCCATTGATGAGATTGAACACTGAAGCTTTCTTT. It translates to CSVLPLMRLNTEAFF.

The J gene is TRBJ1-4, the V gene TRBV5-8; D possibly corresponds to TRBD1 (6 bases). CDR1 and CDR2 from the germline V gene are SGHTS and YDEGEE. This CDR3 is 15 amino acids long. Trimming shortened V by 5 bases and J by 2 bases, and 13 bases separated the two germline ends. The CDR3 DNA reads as TGTGCCAGCAGAGAACAGGGCACCACTAATGAAAAACTGTTTTTT. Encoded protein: CASREQGTTNEKLFF.

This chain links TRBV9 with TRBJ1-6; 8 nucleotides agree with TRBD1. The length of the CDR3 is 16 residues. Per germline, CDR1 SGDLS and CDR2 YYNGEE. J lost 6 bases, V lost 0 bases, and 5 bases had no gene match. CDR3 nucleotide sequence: TGTGCCAGCAGCGTAGGAACAGGGGGAGTTAATTCACCCCTCCACTTT. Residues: CASSVGTGGVNSPLHF.

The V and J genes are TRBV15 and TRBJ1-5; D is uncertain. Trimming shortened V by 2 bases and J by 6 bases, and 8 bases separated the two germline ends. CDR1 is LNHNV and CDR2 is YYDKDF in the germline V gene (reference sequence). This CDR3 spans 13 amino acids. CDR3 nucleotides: TGTGCCACCAGCAGAAGCGAACTTCAGCCCCAGCATTTT. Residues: CATSRSELQPQHF.

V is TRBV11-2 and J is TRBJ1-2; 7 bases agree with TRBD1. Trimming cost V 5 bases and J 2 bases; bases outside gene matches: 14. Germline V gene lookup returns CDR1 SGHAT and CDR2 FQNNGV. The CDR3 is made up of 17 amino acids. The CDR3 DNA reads TGTGCCAGCAGCCTCTACTATTCACCGGGACAGAACTATGGCTACACCTTC. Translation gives CASSLYYSPGQNYGYTF.

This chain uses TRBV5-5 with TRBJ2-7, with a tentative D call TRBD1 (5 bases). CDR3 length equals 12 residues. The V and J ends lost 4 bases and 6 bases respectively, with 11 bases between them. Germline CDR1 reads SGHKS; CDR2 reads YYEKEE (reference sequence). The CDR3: CASSQGSGEQYF. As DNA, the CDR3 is TGTGCCAGCAGCCAGGGCTCGGGCGAGCAGTACTTC.

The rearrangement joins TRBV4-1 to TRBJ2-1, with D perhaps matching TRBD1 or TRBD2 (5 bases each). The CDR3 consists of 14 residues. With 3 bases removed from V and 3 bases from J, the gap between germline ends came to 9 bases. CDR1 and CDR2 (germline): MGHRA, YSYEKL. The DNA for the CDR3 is TGCGCCAGCAGCCAGGGGGTCGGCTACAATGAGCAGTTCTTC. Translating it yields CASSQGVGYNEQFF.

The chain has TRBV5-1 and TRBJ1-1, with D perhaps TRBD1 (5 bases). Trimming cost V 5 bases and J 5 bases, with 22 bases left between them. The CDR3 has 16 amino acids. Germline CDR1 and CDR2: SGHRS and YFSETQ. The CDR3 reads CASRPPGGRVRTEAFF. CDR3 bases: TGCGCCAGCAGGCCTCCCGGGGGACGGGTTCGAACTGAAGCTTTCTTT. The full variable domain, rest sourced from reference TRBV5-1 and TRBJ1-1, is KAGVTQTPRYLIKTRGQQVTLSCSPISGHRSVSWYQQTPGQGLQFLFEYFSETQRNKGNFPGRFSGRQFSNSRSEMNVSTLELGDSALYLCASRPPGGRVRTEAFFGQGTRLTVV.

In DNA form, the CDR3 reads TGTGCCAGCAGCCCAAACCGGGACAGGGGGGACGAGCAGTACTTC. Residues: CASSPNRDRGDEQYF. The J gene is TRBJ2-7, the V gene TRBV11-3, with TRBD1 identical over 11 bases. Unmatched junction bases numbered 8, after V lost 5 bases and J lost 5 bases. CDR1 SGHNT and CDR2 YENEEA come from the germline V gene. CDR3 length: 15 amino acids.

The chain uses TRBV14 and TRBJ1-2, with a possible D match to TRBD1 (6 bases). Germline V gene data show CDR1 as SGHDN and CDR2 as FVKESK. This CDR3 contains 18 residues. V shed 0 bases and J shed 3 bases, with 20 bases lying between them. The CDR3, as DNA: TGTGCCAGCAGCCAAGATGATGATAACGGACAGTCCTACTATGGCTACACCTTC. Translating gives CASSQDDDNGQSYYGYTF.

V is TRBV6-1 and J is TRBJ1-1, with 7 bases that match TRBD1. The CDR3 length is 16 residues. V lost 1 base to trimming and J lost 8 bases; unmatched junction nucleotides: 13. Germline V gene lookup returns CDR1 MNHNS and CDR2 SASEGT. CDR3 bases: TGTGCCAGCAGTGAAGTGGGGTGGGACAGCAATGTAGAAGCTTTCTTT. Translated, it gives CASSEVGWDSNVEAFF.